This T cell receptor (beta chain) was documented in a study of PD-1 blockade in classical Hodgkin lymphoma. Study-level background: Patients got intravenous nivolumab 3 mg/kg every 2 weeks. Study results and limitations: Diversity similar to that of newly diagnosed patients was seen at baseline in complete responders.

This clone was recorded only once. Its antigen is currently unknown. The CDR3 is 14 residues long. Germline values: CDR1 SGHAT, CDR2 FQNNGV. V gave up 2 bases and J gave up 7 bases, with 9 bases separating them. Libraries were prepared by immunoSEQ multiplex PCR; TCRdb keeps only in-frame clonotypes and omits some of them. In the table there are 15,000 to 20,000 clones, roughly 87% of which are singletons. There was relapse after autologous stem cell transplantation in every patient, and there was variation in brentuximab vedotin exposure. The material was peripheral blood mononuclear cells (PBMCs), obtained before the second cycle of nivolumab. The clonotype originates from a human donor with classical Hodgkin lymphoma. The chain couples TRBV11-2 to TRBJ1-6; D gene ambiguous. CDR3 in DNA: TGTGCCAGCAGCTTAAGTCTCAGAAATTCACCCCTCCACTTT. This translates into CASSLSLRNSPLHF. Drawing the rest from reference TRBV11-2 and TRBJ1-6, the complete variable domain is EAGVAQSPRYKIIEKRQSVAFWCNPISGHATLYWYQQILGQGPKLLIQFQNNGVVDDSQLPKDRFSAERLKGVDSTLKIQPAKLEDSAVYLCASSLSLRNSPLHFGNGTRLTVT.